What follows are 8 T cell receptor beta chains derived from one specimen sequenced in a study of T cell responses to AZD1222 COVID-19 vaccine. Repertoires were generated with immunoSEQ multiplex PCR, while TCRdb's copy carries only in-frame clones and drops some. The sample lists over 150,000 clones, roughly 87% occurring once. Sequencing was performed on peripheral blood, taken on day 0 of AZD1222 vaccination. The receptors were sampled from an adult in good health.

The V call is TRBV19, the J call TRBJ1-5; D is ambiguous. This CDR3 region has 14 residues. V lost 10 bases to trimming and J lost 0 bases, with 13 bases between them. CDR1 is LNHDA, CDR2 SQIVND, per germline (reference sequence). CDR3 DNA sequence: TGTGCCACGTCCCGGGCAGTTAGCAATCAGCCCCAGCATTTT. Translated, it gives CATSRAVSNQPQHF.

This chain connects TRBV3-1 (or the pseudogene TRBV3-2) to TRBJ2-3, with a possible D match to TRBD2 (5 bases). Looked up from germline, CDR1 is LGHDT and CDR2 is YNNKEL (reference sequence). The V gene lost 0 bases and the J gene lost 7 bases, with 14 bases spanning the gap. This CDR3 spans 15 amino acids. The CDR3 DNA sequence: TGTGCCAGCAGCCAAGACCAAGGGAGCACGAATACGCAGTATTTT. Its protein is CASSQDQGSTNTQYF.

The rearrangement joins TRBV3-1 (or the pseudogene TRBV3-2) to TRBJ1-2; 10 nucleotides match TRBD1. The CDR3 length is 14 residues. After removal of 2 bases from V and 7 bases from J, the junction contained 4 bases not matched to a gene. CDR1 is LGHDT, CDR2 YNNKEL, per germline (reference sequence). CDR3 in DNA: TGTGCCAGCAGCCAACTGAGGACAGGGGGTGGCTACACCTTC. This gives the protein CASSQLRTGGGYTF.

The CDR3 protein is CASSFLGDTDYEQYF. CDR3 DNA: TGTGCCAGCAGTTTTTTAGGGGACACCGACTACGAGCAGTACTTC. The J gene is TRBJ2-7, the V gene TRBV28; TRBD1 is a possible D gene (6 bases). The CDR3 sequence is 15 residues long. V lost 3 bases to trimming and J lost 3 bases, with 15 bases between them. Germline V lookup: CDR1 MDHEN, CDR2 SYDVKM.

This clone was picked up a small number of times. This chain links TRBV4-1 with TRBJ2-1; D unclear. Per the germline V gene, CDR1 is MGHRA and CDR2 is YSYEKL. The CDR3 runs to 18 residues. V dropped 1 base and J dropped 0 bases, with 16 bases sitting between them. The CDR3 loop reads CASSQVPSSESSYNEQFF. In DNA, the CDR3 is TGCGCCAGCAGCCAAGTACCGTCGTCGGAGAGCTCCTACAATGAGCAGTTCTTC.

V usage is TRBV4-1 and J usage is TRBJ2-7; D ambiguous. Trimming removed 4 bases from V and 0 bases from J, with 13 bases in between. The CDR3 is 15 residues long. Looked up from germline, CDR1 is MGHRA and CDR2 is YSYEKL. CDR3 sequence (DNA): TGCGCCAGCAGCCTGAAAGCGTCGTTCTCCTACGAGCAGTACTTC. It yields the protein CASSLKASFSYEQYF.

The CDR3 DNA sequence: TGTGCCAGCAGCCAGGGACAGGGGAAAGAGACCCAGTACTTC. It translates to CASSQGQGKETQYF. V gene TRBV4-2 combines with J gene TRBJ2-5; TRBD1 matches at 10 bases. The CDR3 runs 14 residues. V was clipped by 3 bases and J by 3 bases; unmatched bases: 1. Germline V gene lookup returns CDR1 LGHNA and CDR2 YNFKEQ.

The chain couples TRBV4-2 to TRBJ1-1, with 7 bases matching TRBD1. The CDR3 is 14 residues long. The germline V gene encodes CDR1 LGHNA and CDR2 YNFKEQ. Unmatched junction bases numbered 1, after V lost 1 base and J lost 2 bases. In DNA, the CDR3 is TGTGCCAGCAGCCAAGGGGACAGTAACACTGAAGCTTTCTTT. This gives the protein CASSQGDSNTEAFF.